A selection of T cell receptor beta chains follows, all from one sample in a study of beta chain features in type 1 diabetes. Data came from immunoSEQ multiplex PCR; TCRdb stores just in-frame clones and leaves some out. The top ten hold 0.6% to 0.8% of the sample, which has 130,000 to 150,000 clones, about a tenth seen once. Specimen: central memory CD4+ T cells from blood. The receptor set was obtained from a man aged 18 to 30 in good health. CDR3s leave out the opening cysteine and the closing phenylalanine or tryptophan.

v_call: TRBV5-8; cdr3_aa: ASSLGGPVNTGELF
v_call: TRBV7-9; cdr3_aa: ASSLGTTNTEAF
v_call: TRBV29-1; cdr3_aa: SVGQGGNTIY
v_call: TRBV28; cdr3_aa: ASSSPRLAGETQY
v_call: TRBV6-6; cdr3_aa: ASRPGMPGANVLT
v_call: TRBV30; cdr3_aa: AWSVRGEVGYT
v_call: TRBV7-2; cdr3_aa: ASRGGSSYEQY
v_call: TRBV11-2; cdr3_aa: ASSLDRTGVAETQY
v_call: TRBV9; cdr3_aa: ASSVGRAATNEKLF
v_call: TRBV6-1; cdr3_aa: ASREYYEQY
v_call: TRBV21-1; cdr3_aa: ASSMTGSTDTQY
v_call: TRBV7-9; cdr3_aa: ASSLGGNYGYT
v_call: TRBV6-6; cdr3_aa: ASSSGVGTDTQY
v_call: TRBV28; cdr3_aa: ASSFSGGRGGTDTQY